The rows below give T cell receptor beta chains drawn from one sample of a study of T cells after yellow fever vaccination. MiXCR, run by TCRdb on the 5' RACE reads, gives a single entry per CDR3 protein. The data hold 250,000 to 300,000 distinct CDR3 sequences, with 10% to 15% observed a single time. Specimen: CD4+ T cells sorted from PBMCs, collected 45 days after the yellow fever booster vaccination. The receptors come from a man aged 25 to 45 who received the YFV17D yellow fever vaccine. CDR3s include the opening cysteine and the closing phenylalanine or tryptophan. The D gene is left open where the match is weak. Rows may omit the clone size; those that give it use once, few, many or a size class.

d_call: -
cdr3_length: 13
v_call: TRBV7-2
clone_size: few
j_call: TRBJ2-7
cdr3_nt: TGTGCCAGCAGCATCGGGCCCGGAGACGAGCAGTACTTC
cdr3_aa: CASSIGPGDEQYF

d_call: -
cdr3_length: 17
v_call: TRBV7-8
clone_size: few
j_call: TRBJ1-5
cdr3_nt: TGTGCCAGCAGCTTAAAGGCTGGGGCCGGGAGCAATCAGCCCCAGCATTTT
cdr3_aa: CASSLKAGAGSNQPQHF

d_call: TRBD2
cdr3_length: 17
v_call: TRBV14
clone_size: few
j_call: TRBJ2-1
cdr3_nt: TGTGCCAGCAGCCAACTAGGGAACGGGGGGGACTACAATGAGCAGTTCTTC
cdr3_aa: CASSQLGNGGDYNEQFF

d_call: -
cdr3_length: 16
v_call: TRBV5-1
clone_size: few
j_call: TRBJ2-2
cdr3_nt: TGCGCCAGCAGCTTGGGAGAGGGACCGAACACCGGGGAGCTGTTTTTT
cdr3_aa: CASSLGEGPNTGELFF

d_call: -
cdr3_length: 15
v_call: TRBV9
clone_size: -
j_call: TRBJ2-2
cdr3_nt: TGTGCCAGCAGGCCTCCGGGACGGATGACCGGGGAGCTGTTTTTT
cdr3_aa: CASRPPGRMTGELFF

d_call: -
cdr3_length: 12
v_call: TRBV24-1
clone_size: -
j_call: TRBJ2-5
cdr3_nt: TGTGCCACCTCCGACGGTGGTGAGACCCAGTACTTC
cdr3_aa: CATSDGGETQYF

d_call: -
cdr3_length: 13
v_call: TRBV7-2
clone_size: -
j_call: TRBJ2-5
cdr3_nt: TGTGCCAGCAGACGGGACTCAAAAGAGACCCAGTACTTC
cdr3_aa: CASRRDSKETQYF

d_call: -
cdr3_length: 14
v_call: TRBV12-5
clone_size: -
j_call: TRBJ2-1
cdr3_nt: TGTGCTAGTGGTTTAGGGACCACCTACAATGAGCAGTTCTTC
cdr3_aa: CASGLGTTYNEQFF

d_call: TRBD1
cdr3_length: 17
v_call: TRBV7-2
clone_size: -
j_call: TRBJ2-1
cdr3_nt: TGTGCCAGCAGTGCCGTCGGACAGGGAACGCCCTACAATGAGCAGTTCTTC
cdr3_aa: CASSAVGQGTPYNEQFF

d_call: -
cdr3_length: 14
v_call: TRBV7-6
clone_size: -
j_call: TRBJ1-5
cdr3_nt: TGTGCCAGCAGCACGGGCCTCAGCGATCAGCCCCAGCATTTT
cdr3_aa: CASSTGLSDQPQHF

d_call: -
cdr3_length: 14
v_call: TRBV20-1
clone_size: few
j_call: TRBJ2-4
cdr3_nt: TGCAGTGCTAGAGATCTTAGGAGCGGACTGGTTCAGTACTTC
cdr3_aa: CSARDLRSGLVQYF

d_call: TRBD2
cdr3_length: 15
v_call: TRBV6-1
clone_size: few
j_call: TRBJ2-7
cdr3_nt: TGTGCCTGCCTGGGACTAGCGGGAGCACGGCACGAGCAGTACTTC
cdr3_aa: CACLGLAGARHEQYF

d_call: -
cdr3_length: 17
v_call: TRBV7-9
clone_size: -
j_call: TRBJ2-1
cdr3_nt: TGTGCCAGCAGCTTACCCACGGGAGTGAGCTCCTACAATGAGCAGTTCTTC
cdr3_aa: CASSLPTGVSSYNEQFF

d_call: -
cdr3_length: 16
v_call: TRBV5-6
clone_size: few
j_call: TRBJ2-5
cdr3_nt: TGTGCCAGCAGCTTGGGAGGCAGGGAGGTGGGAGAGACCCAGTACTTC
cdr3_aa: CASSLGGREVGETQYF